The rows below give T cell receptor beta chains drawn from one sample of a study of shared clonotypes between healthy human individuals. The assay was immunoSEQ multiplex PCR, and TCRdb's table has in-frame clones only and misses some. Of some 790,000 clones listed, just under 75% were seen once; the top ten hold about 1.7%. Sequences were obtained from memory CD4+ T cells sorted from blood. These receptors came from a woman in her thirties in good health. Each CDR3 is given with its conserved first and last residue. The D gene is left open where the match is weak. Rows give clone size only sometimes, using once, few, many, or a class for an expanded clone.

d_gene: TRBD2; abundance: NA; v_gene: TRBV4-1; len: 17; j_gene: TRBJ2-7; CDR3aa: CASSQGIAGVKSYEQYF; CDR3nt: TGCGCCAGCAGCCAAGGGATAGCGGGAGTTAAGTCCTACGAGCAGTACTTC
d_gene: NA; abundance: NA; v_gene: TRBV6-1; len: 15; j_gene: TRBJ2-1; CDR3aa: CASSEGAGTHGEQFF; CDR3nt: TGTGCCAGCAGTGAAGGAGCAGGGACACACGGTGAGCAGTTCTTC
d_gene: NA; abundance: once; v_gene: TRBV28; len: 15; j_gene: TRBJ2-1; CDR3aa: CASSTAGQHYNEQFF; CDR3nt: TGTGCCAGCAGTACAGCGGGACAACACTACAATGAGCAGTTCTTC
d_gene: NA; abundance: NA; v_gene: TRBV6-1; len: 14; j_gene: TRBJ2-3; CDR3aa: CASRRDRSADTQYF; CDR3nt: TGTGCCAGCAGGCGGGATAGGAGCGCAGATACGCAGTATTTT
d_gene: NA; abundance: NA; v_gene: TRBV30; len: 12; j_gene: TRBJ2-5; CDR3aa: CAWTKREETQYF; CDR3nt: TGTGCCTGGACGAAACGGGAAGAGACCCAGTACTTC
d_gene: NA; abundance: once; v_gene: TRBV6-1; len: 14; j_gene: TRBJ1-1; CDR3aa: CASSDPNKNTEAFF; CDR3nt: TGTGCCAGCAGTGATCCTAACAAGAACACTGAAGCTTTCTTT
d_gene: NA; abundance: NA; v_gene: TRBV28; len: 13; j_gene: TRBJ1-2; CDR3aa: CASSPTGLYGYTF; CDR3nt: TGTGCCAGCAGTCCAACAGGGCTCTATGGCTACACCTTC
d_gene: TRBD1; abundance: NA; v_gene: TRBV5-1; len: 14; j_gene: TRBJ2-7; CDR3aa: CASSPERGPYEQYF; CDR3nt: TGCGCCAGCAGCCCCGAAAGGGGGCCATACGAGCAGTACTTC
d_gene: NA; abundance: NA; v_gene: TRBV11-2; len: 13; j_gene: TRBJ2-1; CDR3aa: CASSLAGVNEQFF; CDR3nt: TGTGCCAGCAGCTTAGCGGGAGTGAATGAGCAGTTCTTC
d_gene: TRBD2; abundance: NA; v_gene: TRBV7-8; len: 16; j_gene: TRBJ2-3; CDR3aa: CASSGGLAGVDGTQYF; CDR3nt: TGTGCCAGCAGCGGGGGACTAGCGGGAGTTGATGGTACGCAGTATTTT
d_gene: TRBD1; abundance: few; v_gene: TRBV28; len: 15; j_gene: TRBJ1-5; CDR3aa: CASSSPDRGRQPQHF; CDR3nt: TGTGCCAGCAGCAGCCCCGACAGGGGGCGTCAGCCCCAGCATTTT
d_gene: TRBD2; abundance: NA; v_gene: TRBV7-9; len: 18; j_gene: TRBJ2-3; CDR3aa: CASSPRGRRTSGTDTQYF; CDR3nt: TGTGCCAGCAGCCCCCGCGGCCGGCGGACTAGCGGCACAGATACGCAGTATTTT
d_gene: TRBD1; abundance: NA; v_gene: TRBV6-5; len: 15; j_gene: TRBJ2-7; CDR3aa: CASTQRQGRANWQYF; CDR3nt: TGTGCCAGCACCCAAAGACAGGGACGAGCGAATTGGCAGTACTTC
d_gene: TRBD2; abundance: NA; v_gene: TRBV4-1; len: 19; j_gene: TRBJ2-3; CDR3aa: CASSRGLAGVSPFNYTQYF; CDR3nt: TGCGCCAGCAGCCGGGGACTAGCGGGAGTCTCGCCGTTCAATTATACGCAGTATTTT
d_gene: NA; abundance: NA; v_gene: TRBV6-5; len: 12; j_gene: TRBJ2-3; CDR3aa: CASKDSIDTQYF; CDR3nt: TGTGCCAGCAAGGACAGCATAGATACGCAGTATTTT
d_gene: NA; abundance: NA; v_gene: TRBV30; len: 14; j_gene: TRBJ2-3; CDR3aa: CAMGPTRGTDTQYF; CDR3nt: TGTGCCATGGGACCTACCCGGGGCACAGATACGCAGTATTTT
d_gene: NA; abundance: few; v_gene: TRBV25-1; len: 17; j_gene: TRBJ2-7; CDR3aa: CASSELVTDSSEREQYF; CDR3nt: TGTGCCAGCAGTGAATTGGTAACGGACAGCTCTGAGCGGGAGCAGTACTTC
d_gene: NA; abundance: NA; v_gene: TRBV5-4; len: 13; j_gene: TRBJ1-1; CDR3aa: CASSRPPNTEAFF; CDR3nt: TGTGCCAGCAGTCGGCCCCCGAACACTGAAGCTTTCTTT
d_gene: NA; abundance: NA; v_gene: TRBV11-3; len: 17; j_gene: TRBJ1-1; CDR3aa: CASSPRQGLWANTEAFF; CDR3nt: TGTGCCAGCAGCCCGCGTCAGGGGTTGTGGGCTAACACTGAAGCTTTCTTT
d_gene: TRBD2; abundance: NA; v_gene: TRBV5-1; len: 14; j_gene: TRBJ2-7; CDR3aa: CASRPGTNSYEQYF; CDR3nt: TGCGCCAGCAGGCCCGGGACTAACTCCTACGAGCAGTACTTC
d_gene: TRBD2; abundance: once; v_gene: TRBV5-4; len: 17; j_gene: TRBJ2-1; CDR3aa: CASRFGSSGRSYNEQFF; CDR3nt: TGTGCCAGCAGATTTGGTTCTAGCGGACGCTCCTACAATGAGCAGTTCTTC
d_gene: NA; abundance: NA; v_gene: TRBV5-1; len: 15; j_gene: TRBJ2-1; CDR3aa: CASSLAGQTYNEQFF; CDR3nt: TGCGCCAGCAGCTTAGCGGGACAAACCTACAATGAGCAGTTCTTC
d_gene: NA; abundance: NA; v_gene: TRBV18; len: 13; j_gene: TRBJ2-7; CDR3aa: CASSTKTGYEQYF; CDR3nt: TGTGCCAGCTCAACAAAGACAGGCTACGAGCAGTACTTC
d_gene: NA; abundance: NA; v_gene: TRBV5-6; len: 14; j_gene: TRBJ1-2; CDR3aa: CASSRPEGSYGYTF; CDR3nt: TGTGCCAGCAGCCGGCCGGAAGGGAGCTATGGCTACACCTTC
d_gene: NA; abundance: few; v_gene: TRBV6-5; len: 12; j_gene: TRBJ2-1; CDR3aa: CASSSGHSEQFF; CDR3nt: TGTGCCAGCAGTTCCGGACACAGTGAGCAGTTCTTC
d_gene: NA; abundance: NA; v_gene: TRBV14; len: 13; j_gene: TRBJ2-5; CDR3aa: CASSQQWGETQYF; CDR3nt: TGTGCCAGCAGCCAACAGTGGGGAGAGACCCAGTACTTC
d_gene: TRBD1; abundance: NA; v_gene: TRBV7-7; len: 19; j_gene: TRBJ2-7; CDR3aa: CASSLEGTGESCGSYEQYF; CDR3nt: TGTGCCAGCAGCTTAGAAGGGACAGGGGAGTCTTGCGGGTCCTACGAGCAGTACTTC
d_gene: NA; abundance: few; v_gene: TRBV6-4; len: 16; j_gene: TRBJ2-1; CDR3aa: CASSAARQSSYNEQFF; CDR3nt: TGTGCCAGCAGTGCCGCTAGGCAGAGCTCCTACAATGAGCAGTTCTTC
d_gene: NA; abundance: NA; v_gene: TRBV25-1; len: 13; j_gene: TRBJ2-7; CDR3aa: CASSGTGYYEQYF; CDR3nt: TGTGCCAGCAGTGGAACAGGGTACTACGAGCAGTACTTC
d_gene: NA; abundance: NA; v_gene: TRBV27; len: 15; j_gene: TRBJ2-5; CDR3aa: CASSLGRGSGETQYF; CDR3nt: TGTGCCAGCAGTTTGGGGCGGGGCAGCGGGGAGACCCAGTACTTC
d_gene: TRBD2; abundance: NA; v_gene: TRBV5-1; len: 15; j_gene: TRBJ2-7; CDR3aa: CASSLVVAGNYEQYF; CDR3nt: TGCGCCAGCAGCTTGGTTGTAGCGGGCAACTACGAGCAGTACTTC
d_gene: TRBD1; abundance: NA; v_gene: TRBV19; len: 12; j_gene: TRBJ1-2; CDR3aa: CASTSGGAGYTF; CDR3nt: TGTGCCAGTACCTCAGGGGGGGCTGGCTACACCTTC
d_gene: NA; abundance: NA; v_gene: TRBV28; len: 12; j_gene: TRBJ1-2; CDR3aa: CASSPSSFGYTF; CDR3nt: TGTGCCAGCAGTCCTTCCTCTTTCGGCTACACCTTC
d_gene: NA; abundance: NA; v_gene: TRBV11-2; len: 13; j_gene: TRBJ2-7; CDR3aa: CGKHLGSLSRQYF; CDR3nt: TGTGGGAAGCACCTGGGCTCACTTTCGAGGCAGTACTTC
d_gene: NA; abundance: NA; v_gene: TRBV19; len: 17; j_gene: TRBJ1-5; CDR3aa: CASSIVRSEGLNQPQHF; CDR3nt: TGTGCCAGTAGTATAGTACGGTCCGAGGGTCTCAATCAGCCCCAGCATTTT
d_gene: NA; abundance: many; v_gene: TRBV11-2; len: 16; j_gene: TRBJ1-3; CDR3aa: CASSTTGTPSGNTIYF; CDR3nt: TGTGCCAGCAGCACAACCGGGACACCCTCTGGAAACACCATATATTTT
d_gene: TRBD2; abundance: NA; v_gene: TRBV29-1; len: 18; j_gene: TRBJ2-3; CDR3aa: CSAEGLAGGFGSTDTQYF; CDR3nt: TGCAGCGCCGAGGGACTAGCGGGAGGGTTCGGTAGCACAGATACGCAGTATTTT
d_gene: TRBD2; abundance: NA; v_gene: TRBV4-1; len: 16; j_gene: TRBJ2-7; CDR3aa: CASSQETAGVYYEQYF; CDR3nt: TGCGCCAGCAGCCAAGAAACAGCGGGAGTGTACTACGAGCAGTACTTC
d_gene: NA; abundance: medium-sized; v_gene: TRBV11-2; len: 12; j_gene: TRBJ2-5; CDR3aa: CASSQGVPTQYF; CDR3nt: TGTGCCAGCAGCCAAGGGGTTCCGACCCAGTACTTC
d_gene: TRBD2; abundance: NA; v_gene: TRBV11-1; len: 15; j_gene: TRBJ2-7; CDR3aa: CASSLGLAGVNEQYF; CDR3nt: TGTGCCAGCAGCCTGGGACTAGCGGGAGTTAACGAGCAGTACTTC
d_gene: NA; abundance: few; v_gene: TRBV28; len: 15; j_gene: TRBJ2-1; CDR3aa: CASSFSANYFNEQFF; CDR3nt: TGTGCCAGCAGTTTTTCGGCAAACTATTTCAATGAGCAGTTCTTC
d_gene: TRBD2; abundance: few; v_gene: TRBV20-1; len: 11; j_gene: TRBJ2-1; CDR3aa: CSAESGEEQFF; CDR3nt: TGCAGTGCCGAAAGCGGGGAGGAGCAGTTCTTC
d_gene: NA; abundance: NA; v_gene: TRBV10-1; len: 15; j_gene: TRBJ2-3; CDR3aa: CASSESATPRDTQYF; CDR3nt: TGCGCCAGCAGTGAGTCCGCGACTCCCAGGGATACGCAGTATTTT
d_gene: TRBD1; abundance: NA; v_gene: TRBV2; len: 16; j_gene: TRBJ1-5; CDR3aa: CASSRIGGQGGQPQHF; CDR3nt: TGTGCCAGCAGTCGAATTGGGGGACAGGGAGGTCAGCCCCAGCATTTT
d_gene: NA; abundance: few; v_gene: TRBV2; len: 13; j_gene: TRBJ1-4; CDR3aa: CASNRDKYEKLFF; CDR3nt: TGTGCCAGCAACCGGGACAAATATGAAAAACTGTTTTTT
d_gene: NA; abundance: NA; v_gene: TRBV28; len: 14; j_gene: TRBJ2-3; CDR3aa: CASRKEWGADTQYF; CDR3nt: TGTGCCAGCAGAAAGGAGTGGGGGGCAGATACGCAGTATTTT
d_gene: TRBD1; abundance: few; v_gene: TRBV19; len: 15; j_gene: TRBJ2-7; CDR3aa: CASSNQGATSYEQYF; CDR3nt: TGTGCCAGTAGTAATCAGGGGGCGACGTCCTACGAGCAGTACTTC
d_gene: NA; abundance: NA; v_gene: TRBV5-1; len: 16; j_gene: TRBJ1-2; CDR3aa: CASSQNQGSTNYGYTF; CDR3nt: TGCGCCAGCAGTCAAAACCAGGGAAGCACTAACTATGGCTACACCTTC